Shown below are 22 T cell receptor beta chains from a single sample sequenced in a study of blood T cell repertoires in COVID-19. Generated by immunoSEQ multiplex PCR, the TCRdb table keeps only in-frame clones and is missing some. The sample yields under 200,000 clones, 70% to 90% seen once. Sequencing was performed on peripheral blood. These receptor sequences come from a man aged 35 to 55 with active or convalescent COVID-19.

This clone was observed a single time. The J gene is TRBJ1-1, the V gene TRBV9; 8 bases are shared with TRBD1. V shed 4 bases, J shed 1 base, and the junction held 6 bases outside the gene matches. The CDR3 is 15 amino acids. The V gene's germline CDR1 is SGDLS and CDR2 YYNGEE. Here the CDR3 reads CASSRTTGANTEAFF. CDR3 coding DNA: TGTGCCAGCAGCCGCACGACAGGGGCGAACACTGAAGCTTTCTTT.

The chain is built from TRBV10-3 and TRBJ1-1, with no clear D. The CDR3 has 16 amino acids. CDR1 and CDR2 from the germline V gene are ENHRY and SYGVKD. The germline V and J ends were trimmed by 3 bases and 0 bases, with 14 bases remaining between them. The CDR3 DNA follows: TGTGCCATCAGTGACCGAGGCGGAACGATGAACACTGAAGCTTTCTTT. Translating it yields CAISDRGGTMNTEAFF.

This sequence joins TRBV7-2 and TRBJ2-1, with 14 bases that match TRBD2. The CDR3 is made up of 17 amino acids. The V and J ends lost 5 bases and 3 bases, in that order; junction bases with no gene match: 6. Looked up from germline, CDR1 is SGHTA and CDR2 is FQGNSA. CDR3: CASSISGTSGGYNEQFF. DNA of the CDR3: TGTGCCAGCAGCATTAGCGGGACTAGCGGGGGCTACAATGAGCAGTTCTTC.

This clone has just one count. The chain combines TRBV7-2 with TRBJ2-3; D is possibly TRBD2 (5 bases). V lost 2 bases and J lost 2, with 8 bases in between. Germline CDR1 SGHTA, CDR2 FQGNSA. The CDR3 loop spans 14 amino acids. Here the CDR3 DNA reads TGTGCCAGCAGCTTAACCGGGATCACAGATACGCAGTATTTT. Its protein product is CASSLTGITDTQYF.

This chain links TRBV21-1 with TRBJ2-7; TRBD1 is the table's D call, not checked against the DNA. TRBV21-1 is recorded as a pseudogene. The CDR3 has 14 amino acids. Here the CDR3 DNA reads TGTGCCAGCAGCAATGCGCAGGGGTTGTACGAGCAGTACTTC. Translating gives CASSNAQGLYEQYF.

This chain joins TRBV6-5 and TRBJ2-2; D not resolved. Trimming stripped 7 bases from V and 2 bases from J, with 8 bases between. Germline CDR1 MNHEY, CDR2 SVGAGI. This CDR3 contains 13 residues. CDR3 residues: CASIAINTGELFF. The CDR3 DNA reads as TGTGCCAGCATTGCGATAAACACCGGGGAGCTGTTTTTT.

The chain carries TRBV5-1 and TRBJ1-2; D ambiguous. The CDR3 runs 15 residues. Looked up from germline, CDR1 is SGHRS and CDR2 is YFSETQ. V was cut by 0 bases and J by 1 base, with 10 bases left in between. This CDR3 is CASSLGVDFNYGYTF. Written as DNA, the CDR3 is TGCGCCAGCAGCTTGGGAGTGGACTTTAACTATGGCTACACCTTC.

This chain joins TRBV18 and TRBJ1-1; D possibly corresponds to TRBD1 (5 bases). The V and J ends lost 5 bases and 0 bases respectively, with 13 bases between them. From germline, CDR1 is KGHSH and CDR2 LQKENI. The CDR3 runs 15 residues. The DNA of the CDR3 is TGTGCCAGCTCAGATAGACAGAGTTTGAACACTGAAGCTTTCTTT. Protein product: CASSDRQSLNTEAFF.

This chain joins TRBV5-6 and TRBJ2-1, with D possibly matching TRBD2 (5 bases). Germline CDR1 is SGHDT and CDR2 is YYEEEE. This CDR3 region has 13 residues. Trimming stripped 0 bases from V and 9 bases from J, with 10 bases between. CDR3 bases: TGTGCCAGCAGCTTGGGGGCTAGCAGTGAGCAGTTCTTC. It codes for CASSLGASSEQFF.

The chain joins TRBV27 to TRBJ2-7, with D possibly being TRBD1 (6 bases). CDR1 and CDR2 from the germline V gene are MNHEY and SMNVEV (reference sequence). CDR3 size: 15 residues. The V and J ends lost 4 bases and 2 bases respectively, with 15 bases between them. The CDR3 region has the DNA TGTGCCAGCAGTTCGCAGGGGATTGGCACCTACGAGCAGTACTTC. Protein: CASSSQGIGTYEQYF.

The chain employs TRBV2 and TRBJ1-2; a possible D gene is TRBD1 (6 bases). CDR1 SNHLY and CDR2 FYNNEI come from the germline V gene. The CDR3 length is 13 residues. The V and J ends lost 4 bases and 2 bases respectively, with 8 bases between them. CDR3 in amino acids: CASSGGQNYGYTF. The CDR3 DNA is TGTGCCAGCAGTGGAGGACAGAACTATGGCTACACCTTC.

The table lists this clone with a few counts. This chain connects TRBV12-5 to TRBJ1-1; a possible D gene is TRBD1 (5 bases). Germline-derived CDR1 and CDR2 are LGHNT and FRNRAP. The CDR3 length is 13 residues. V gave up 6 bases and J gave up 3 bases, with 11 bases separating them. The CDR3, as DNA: TGTGCTAGTGGAATGGACACCTACACTGAAGCTTTCTTT. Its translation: CASGMDTYTEAFF.

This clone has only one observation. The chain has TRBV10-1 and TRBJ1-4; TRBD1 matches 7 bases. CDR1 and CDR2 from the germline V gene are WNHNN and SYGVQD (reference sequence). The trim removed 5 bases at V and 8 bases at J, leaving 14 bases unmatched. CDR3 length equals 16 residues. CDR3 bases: TGCGCCAGCAGTAGGCAGGGGGACCCGTTTTTGGAAAAACTGTTTTTT. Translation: CASSRQGDPFLEKLFF.

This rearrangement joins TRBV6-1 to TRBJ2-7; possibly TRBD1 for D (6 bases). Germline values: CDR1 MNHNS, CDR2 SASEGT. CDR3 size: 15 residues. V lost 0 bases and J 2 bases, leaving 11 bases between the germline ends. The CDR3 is CASSEASGQTYEQYF. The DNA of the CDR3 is TGTGCCAGCAGTGAAGCCTCCGGACAGACCTACGAGCAGTACTTC.

CDR3 loop: CASSRNTEAFF. CDR3 DNA sequence: TGTGCCAGCAGCAGGAACACTGAAGCTTTCTTT. The chain couples TRBV28 to TRBJ1-1; D remains unclear. From germline, CDR1 is MDHEN and CDR2 SYDVKM. Deletions cut 6 bases from V and 1 base from J, with 3 bases between. The CDR3 consists of 11 residues.

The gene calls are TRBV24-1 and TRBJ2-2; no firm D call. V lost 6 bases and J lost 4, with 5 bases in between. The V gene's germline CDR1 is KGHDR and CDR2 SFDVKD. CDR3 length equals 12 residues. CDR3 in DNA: TGTGCCACCAGTAGTAGCACCGGGGAGCTGTTTTTT. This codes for CATSSSTGELFF.

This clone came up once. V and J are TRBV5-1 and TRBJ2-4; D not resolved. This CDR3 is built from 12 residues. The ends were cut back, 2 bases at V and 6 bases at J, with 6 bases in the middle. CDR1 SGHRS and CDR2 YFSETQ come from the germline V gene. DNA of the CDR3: TGCGCCAGCAGCTTTCCGGGAAACATTCAGTACTTC. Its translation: CASSFPGNIQYF. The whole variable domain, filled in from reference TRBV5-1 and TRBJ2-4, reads KAGVTQTPRYLIKTRGQQVTLSCSPISGHRSVSWYQQTPGQGLQFLFEYFSETQRNKGNFPGRFSGRQFSNSRSEMNVSTLELGDSALYLCASSFPGNIQYFGAGTRLSVL.

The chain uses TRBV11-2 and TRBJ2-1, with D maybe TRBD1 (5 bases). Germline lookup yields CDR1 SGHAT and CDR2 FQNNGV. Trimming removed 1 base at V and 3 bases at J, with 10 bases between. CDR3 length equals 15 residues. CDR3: CASSLVSGFYNEQFF. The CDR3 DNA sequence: TGTGCCAGCAGCTTAGTTTCAGGGTTCTACAATGAGCAGTTCTTC.

The CDR3 is CASSRTGLNQPQHF. In DNA, the CDR3 is TGTGCCAGTAGTAGGACAGGGTTGAATCAGCCCCAGCATTTT. This chain joins TRBV19 and TRBJ1-5, with 8 bases lining up with TRBD1. CDR1 and CDR2 (germline): LNHDA, SQIVND (reference sequence). The CDR3 covers 14 residues. V was clipped by 4 bases and J by 4 bases; unmatched bases: 3.

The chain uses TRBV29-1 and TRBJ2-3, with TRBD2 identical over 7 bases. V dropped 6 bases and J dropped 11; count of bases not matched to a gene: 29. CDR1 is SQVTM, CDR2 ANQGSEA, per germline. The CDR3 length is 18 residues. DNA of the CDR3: TGCAGCGTCCGGCCCCCGAGCGTGTACGGTGGGGGGGGTAAAGGGCAGTATTTT. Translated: CSVRPPSVYGGGGKGQYF.

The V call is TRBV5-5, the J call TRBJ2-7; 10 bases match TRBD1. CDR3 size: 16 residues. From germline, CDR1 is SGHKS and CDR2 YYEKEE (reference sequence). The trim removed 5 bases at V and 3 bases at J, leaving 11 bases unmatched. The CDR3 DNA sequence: TGTGCCAGCAGGTCCTCCGGGACAGGGGTCTTCTACGAGCAGTACTTC. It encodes CASRSSGTGVFYEQYF.

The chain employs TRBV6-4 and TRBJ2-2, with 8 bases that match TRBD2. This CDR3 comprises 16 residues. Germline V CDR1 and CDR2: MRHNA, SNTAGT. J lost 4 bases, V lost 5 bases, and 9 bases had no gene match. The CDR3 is CASSLGAGVSTGELFF. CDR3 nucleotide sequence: TGTGCCAGCAGTTTAGGAGCGGGAGTGAGCACCGGGGAGCTGTTTTTT.